This T cell receptor beta chain was captured in a study of TIL therapy for anti-PD-1-resistant metastatic lung cancer. For the study at large: Tumors carried a median approximately 1.6 non-synonymous mutations per megabase.

Time point described: pre-treatment sample, taken before nivolumab and TIL therapy. Most excised metastases sampled were pleural nodules or supraclavicular lymph nodes. The V end was cut by 5 bases, the J end by 4 bases, with 12 bases between. The V gene's germline CDR1 is SEHNR and CDR2 FQNEAQ (reference sequence). The CDR3 loop spans 14 amino acids. The study, taken as a whole, reports: Compared with baseline intratumoral T cells, expanded TIL cultures were more clonal and less diverse (around 5.9% vs 31%). Many TIL product clones were absent from baseline tumor, suggesting clonal contraction.

Worth noting for this clone: Antigen unknown.

This was the immunoSEQ v3 assay. Sequencing depth was around 2.2 million read pairs for survey level, about 5-6 million for deep. Measured with immunoSEQ multiplex PCR; TCRdb has only the in-frame clones, and not every one. Among thousands of clones listed, roughly 67% were seen once. This TCR was recovered from a person aged 25 to 85 with non-small cell lung cancer. V gene TRBV7-9 combines with J gene TRBJ1-5; tentative D call: TRBD1 (5 bases). Specimen: tumor tissue, collected at baseline. In nucleotides, the CDR3 is TGTGCCAGCAGCACCCAGAACAGGAATCAGCCCCAGCATTTT. This codes for CASSTQNRNQPQHF.